Here is one T cell receptor (beta chain) with its context. Its antigen is unknown. It has no much larger one-base neighbor in the sample; base qualities were not kept. These data are taken from a study of cytomegalovirus exposure and HLA in healthy donors (dated by TCRdb to about 2017). Broadly, across the study: An earlier analysis of roughly 630 of the donors reported 250 to 300 Gb of sequence data and about 100 million unique TCR beta sequences from about 179 million T cells. Four to six DR-DQ haplotypes were handled as single units for association and clustering because linkage in the cohort was strong. Among the roughly 400 genotyped donors, 75% to 90% belonged to the genetic ancestry cluster associated with self-reported Caucasian donors. The study profiled the T cell repertoires of around 700 subjects by immunosequencing and related them to cytomegalovirus serostatus. The later analysis used no new phenotypic data to find candidate immune exposures, relying instead on TCR beta sequences and their occurrence across donors. Donor age, sex, ethnicity and CMV serostatus were compiled alongside the repertoire data. Genome-wide SNP genotypes for about three fifths of the roughly 670 donors were used in a later genetic analysis, which treated that subset as a discovery cohort. All discovery cohort repertoires had been generated on a single sequencing platform. To study patterns of TCR occurrence, a later analysis re-analyzed previously published TCR beta repertoires from more than 550 donors and added high-resolution HLA genotyping. The aim of the study was to test whether cataloging public T cell receptors could identify signatures of past pathogen exposure. High-throughput TCR immunosequencing, statistical association of individual TCRs with disease status, and machine learning were combined to predict cytomegalovirus infection status. The number of typed donors differed by locus: roughly 629-640 for A, B, C, DRB1 and DQB1; some 500 for DQA1; 606 for DPA1; and around 450 for DPB1. Among approximately 370 genotyped donors of the cohort, an average of approximately 240,000 unique TCR beta nucleotide sequences was sequenced per donor, of which about 19% were non-productive. HLA typing covered class I and class II loci at four-digit resolution. In addition to the first cohort of 666 subjects, a separate validation cohort of approximately 120 different subjects was used. Approximately 300 gigabases of sequencing data and approximately 85 million unique TCR sequences were included in an early release covering roughly 600 HLA-typed donors. An earlier analysis of around 580 of the donors used high-throughput TCR beta sequencing to judge whether each TCR beta V gene segment behaved as functional or pseudogenic.

The germline V gene supplies CDR1 MNHEY and CDR2 SVGAGI. The trim is 6 bases for V and 2 bases for J, with a gap of 10 bases between the germline ends. The cysteine opens and the phenylalanine closes a CDR3 of 13 amino acids. Only CDR3 DNA is held: 39 bases, read in frame from base 1. Overall study outcomes, separate from this receptor: According to a later analysis, parvovirus B19, influenza, CMV and Epstein-Barr virus appeared linked to several top co-occurrence clusters. The classifier was reported to diagnose cytomegalovirus status with high specificity and sensitivity in both the original and validation cohorts. In vitro tests confirmed that a few of the cytomegalovirus-associated TCR beta chains recognize cytomegalovirus antigens. Because HLA typing was missing for some donors at each locus, association tests included only the typed subset. When HLA alleles, especially DR and DQ, strongly co-occurred, attributing TCR associations to individual alleles was difficult. The study listed 164 TCR beta chains as associated with cytomegalovirus. Because counts were too low, roughly 17 rarely observed V segments, including chromosome 9 orphons, were left out of the earlier analysis of approximately 580 of the donors. According to a later analysis, TCR association rates differed among HLA loci, with DRB1 alleles showing the most associated TCRs and HLA-C alleles showing the fewest. A further reported finding was that TCR beta sequences accurately predicted the HLA-A and HLA-B alleles for most subjects in the first cohort. The cohort was sequenced for TCR beta chains only, and without alpha or paired-chain data the features that could be detected were limited. Most TCR sequences were seen in very few donors, while some public TCRs were found in many individuals. According to the authors, the approach could potentially be generalized to other disease states and immunological phenotypes. In an earlier analysis of several hundred of the donors, most TCR beta V segments were observed in productive rearrangements about 90% or about 30% of the time, broadly matching IMGT annotations. Immune exposure information for the cohort was limited to CMV serostatus. Linkage disequilibrium might explain the correlated functional status among segregating V segments, but an unknown experimental factor could not be ruled out. A group of highly shared sequence variants was considered likely to be a technical artifact of the sequencing pipeline. Some IMGT-functional V segments, including TRBV6-2 and TRBV6-3, could not be told apart with the 87-base-pair reads, so those segments were excluded. A later analysis found that HLA-associated TCR beta chains were more clonally expanded and had lower generation probabilities than equally common non-associated chains. A later analysis found that most CMV-associated TCR beta chains appeared HLA-restricted, with HLA associations seemingly driven largely by CMV exposure. The presence/absence analyses assumed that sequencing depth was roughly uniform across donors, and that assumption may not be true. In a later analysis, some 18,000 TCR beta sequences were associated with specific HLA alleles at a false discovery rate of 0.05. V-gene and J-gene trimming of TCR beta chains was associated with a missense DCLRE1C variant in a later genetic analysis, and the association was replicated in an independent cohort. According to a later genetic analysis, donors in an Asian-associated ancestry cluster had fewer N-insertions in productive TCRs than the approximately 650-donor mean.

The cohort consisted of approximately 670 healthy bone marrow donors. At the time of sampling, all cohort members were nominally healthy, though unrecorded immune exposures were likely present. The donor was CMV seropositive and was included in the group of 250 to 350 seropositive cohort members. Every donor gave a peripheral blood sample, and the peripheral blood mononuclear cells from that sample were used for TCR beta sequencing. The Qiagen DNeasy Blood Extraction Kit was used to extract genomic DNA from the blood cell samples. Libraries were made using the immunoSEQ multiplex PCR assay. For the multiplex PCR, a mixture combining 60 forward primers for TCR Vbeta segments and 13 reverse primers for TCR Jbeta segments was used. The CDR3 region of rearranged TCR beta genes was amplified from genomic DNA with a multiplex PCR assay. Amplified TCR beta libraries were sequenced as 87-base-pair reads on the Illumina HiSeq System. The authors' pipeline ran thus. A later analysis tallied around 82 million unique TCR beta chains across the 666 repertoires, and approximately 12 million of those chains were shared by two or more donors. Raw reads were error-corrected and collapsed into unique sequences with a nearest-neighbor algorithm that merged closely related sequences to remove PCR and sequencing errors. V, D and J gene segments were assigned by aligning CDR3 sequences to IMGT reference sequences. Each retained sequence needed at least a six-nucleotide match to both a V gene segment and a J gene segment. Rearrangements were called productive when the CDR3 lacked stop codons and stayed in frame with V and J; all others were non-productive. Following IMGT convention, CDR3 was defined as the stretch from the second conserved V-encoded cysteine to the conserved J-encoded phenylalanine. In an earlier analysis of more than 550 of the donors, sequences lacking an unambiguous match to a single V gene segment were excluded. An earlier analysis of 587 of the donors called V segments functional above 56.7% productive rearrangements and segregating when the between-donor standard deviation exceeded 5%. A statistical classification framework was developed to diagnose cytomegalovirus status using the catalog of TCR beta chain sequences. A later analysis assigned V and J genes by comparing TCR nucleotide sequences with IMGT/GENE-DB human TR gene sequences. A later analysis assigned CDR3 sequences and most-parsimonious VDJ recombination scenarios with the TCRdist pipeline. In a later analysis, every TCR beta chain was defined by the combination of its CDR3 amino acid sequence and its V-gene family, and reads without a unique V-gene family were dropped. As a way to deal with suspected cross-contamination and a sequencing artifact, a later analysis dropped hundreds of nucleotide sequences that were highly shared and had low generation probability. A later analysis calculated a clonal expansion index for each public chain from normalized within-repertoire ranks of inferred template counts. In a later analysis, generation probabilities were computed with a VDJ recombination model fitted to out-of-frame rearrangements, and the resulting probabilities were checked against IGoR. Hypergeometric tests were used in a later analysis to score TCR-TCR, TCR-HLA and TCR-CMV co-occurrence, with a repertoire-size bias correction applied to the TCR pairs. In a later analysis, false discovery rates were estimated by permuting HLA or CMV assignments 20 times. In a later analysis, co-occurring TCRs were grouped using DBSCAN, with TCRdist sequence similarity added in when clustering inside HLA-allele-positive subsets. Co-occurrence clustering excluded repertoires with fewer than 30,000 or more than 120,000 public chains, plus five with anomalous nucleotide sharing. The table comes from immuneACCESS by way of TCRdb, which keeps in-frame sequences with V and J called. Part of the clones is missing from these tables; in studies checked, under half for an unresolved V gene and the rest for unknown reasons. Clonal size and the V and J genes are those of that table, whereas D and trimming came from the DNA. For this sample there are approximately 140,000 clones; roughly 80% appear just once. Around 9.1% of the sample comes from the top ten.

This receptor chain uses TRBV6-5 and TRBJ1-2, with TRBD1 as a weak D call on 5 bases. The TCR comes from a woman aged 45-65 years in good health and CMV-seropositive. Sample: PBMCs. The DNA reads as follows: TGTGCCAGCAGCCCAGGGTTGAACTATGGCTACACCTTC. Its protein product is CASSPGLNYGYTF.